Below, one TCR beta chain is given with its context. Its antigen remains unknown. One entry per CDR3 protein, called by TCRdb with MiXCR from the reads. Found here are around 430,000 distinct CDR3 sequences, about two fifths of them singletons; the top ten hold about 45%. This sample was included in a study of T cell repertoires in cytomegalovirus infection. Study summary: An indication of both CMV infection and matching HLA type came from public TCR beta signatures. Regarding the study as a whole: Accumulated public TCR beta family frequency recognized individuals carrying CMV together with the relevant HLA.

The CDR3 extends over 17 amino acids. V shed 5 bases, J shed 9 bases, and the junction held 17 bases outside the gene matches. Germline V gene data show CDR1 as SGHTA and CDR2 as FQGNSA. The chain employs TRBV7-2 and TRBJ2-1; 9 bases match TRBD1. This TCR came from a human donor in good health (CMV status not recorded). Some clones in this sample may be carry-over from other donors' samples. The source was cultured PBMCs, collected from culture after CMV antigen stimulation. The CDR3 nucleotides read TGTGCCAGCAGCCCACGGGCGGGGACAGGGTCGAACATTGAGCAGTTCTTC. Translation: CASSPRAGTGSNIEQFF.